The T cell receptor (beta chain) described here comes from a study of CD8+ T cells in alopecia areata. At the level of the study: Oral tofacitinib (5 to 10 mg twice daily) was administered to treated patients. The authors scored treated patients' severity by affected scalp percentage. Whole-study results and caveats: Numerous clones, expanded in lesions, remained in scalp and blood during tofacitinib.

Details on this clone: Its antigen remains unidentified.

Per the germline V gene, CDR1 is MNHEY and CDR2 is SMNVEV (reference sequence). The CDR3 sequence is 12 residues long. V was pared by 8 bases and J by 4 bases, with 4 bases of the junction left unmatched. The treatment is: oral pan-JAK inhibitor, 5-10 mg twice daily. Sampling of alopecia areata patients yielded lesional scalp punch biopsies as well as peripheral blood. It was cDNA, reverse transcribed from extracted RNA, that served as the sequencing template. TCRdb's table, derived via immunoSEQ multiplex PCR, lists solely in-frame clones and lacks some. The sample holds about 70,000 clones, around 30% seen once.

Source: CD8+ T cells sorted from blood, taken at week 4, from a patient treated with tofacitinib. The V and J genes are TRBV27 and TRBJ2-7; TRBD2 agrees at 8 bases. This sequence was found in a human donor with alopecia areata. The DNA for the CDR3 is TGTGCCAGCCGGCGGGGGGTATACGAGCAGTACTTC. It yields the protein CASRRGVYEQYF.